This TCR beta chain was observed in a study of shared clonotypes between healthy human individuals. About the research overall: The cohort had two women and a few men, ages 18 to 49.

CDR3 length: 16 residues. The germline V gene has CDR1 MNHEY and CDR2 SMNVEV (reference sequence). V lost 4 bases and J 1 base, leaving 15 bases between the germline ends. As to this clone: Its antigen is not known.

Findings of the study overall: Owing to a small donor count, the genetic and exposure-history diversity represented was limited.

The assay used deep level. When replicate PCRs were run on sorted subsets, they used roughly 0.2 ug DNA, 28,000 or so T cell genomes. Repertoires were generated with immunoSEQ multiplex PCR, while TCRdb's copy carries only in-frame clones and drops some. The top ten hold 0.37% of the sample, which has roughly 2,300,000 clones, roughly 92% seen once. The chain couples TRBV27 to TRBJ2-3; TRBD2 might be the D (5 bases). This TCR was sampled from a man younger than 35 in good health. Some clones in this sample may be carry-over from other donors' samples. Sequencing was carried out using naive CD4+ T cells from PBMCs. Subset: CD45RA+ positively selected. The CDR3: CASSSALLGGTDTQYF. CDR3 coding DNA: TGTGCCAGCAGTTCCGCTCTCCTGGGAGGCACAGATACGCAGTATTTT.